The present entry profiles one T cell receptor (beta chain) with its context. Its antigen is unknown. The data derive from a study of T cell responses to AZD1222 COVID-19 vaccine. Study conclusions and caveats: Unmutated variant regions reportedly attract nearly half of all spike-specific TCRs. Scientists sampled the repertoires only once the peak T cell response had passed.

Both about-4-week and about-12-week second-dose recipients were combined. Profiled with immunoSEQ multiplex PCR; TCRdb holds only in-frame clones, not every one. The table lists around 120,000 clones, about 90% of them singletons. The sequencing here drew on peripheral blood, taken 28 days after the second AZD1222 dose. The source of this sequence is an adult who received the AZD1222 COVID-19 vaccine.

CDR3 loop: CSVNPVVQAKDTQYF. Here the CDR3 DNA reads TGCAGCGTCAACCCAGTGGTGCAGGCGAAAGATACGCAGTATTTT. The V and J genes are TRBV29-1 and TRBJ2-3; no firm D call. V shed 6 bases and J shed 5 bases, with 21 bases lying between them. This CDR3 has 15 residues. Looked up from germline, CDR1 is SQVTM and CDR2 is ANQGSEA.